This T cell receptor (beta chain) is drawn from a study of cytotoxic CD8 clonotypes in ibrutinib-treated CLL. Whole-study context: On average, each sample had approximately 280,000 productive templates and more than 75,000 productive rearrangements.

Data came from immunoSEQ multiplex PCR; TCRdb stores just in-frame clones and leaves some out. The table shows 200,000 or so clones, with 79% occurring only once. This CDR3 has 13 residues. With 3 bases removed from V and 5 bases from J, the gap between germline ends came to 9 bases. Per the germline V gene, CDR1 is WNHNN and CDR2 is SYGVQD (reference sequence). The sequence came from a human donor with chronic lymphocytic leukemia. This sample comprised PBMCs, obtained after 12 months of ibrutinib treatment. The chain is built from TRBV10-1 and TRBJ2-3, with a tentative D call TRBD1 (5 bases). DNA of the CDR3: TGCGCCAGCAGTGAAGGGGATAGAGATACGCAGTATTTT. It translates to CASSEGDRDTQYF.